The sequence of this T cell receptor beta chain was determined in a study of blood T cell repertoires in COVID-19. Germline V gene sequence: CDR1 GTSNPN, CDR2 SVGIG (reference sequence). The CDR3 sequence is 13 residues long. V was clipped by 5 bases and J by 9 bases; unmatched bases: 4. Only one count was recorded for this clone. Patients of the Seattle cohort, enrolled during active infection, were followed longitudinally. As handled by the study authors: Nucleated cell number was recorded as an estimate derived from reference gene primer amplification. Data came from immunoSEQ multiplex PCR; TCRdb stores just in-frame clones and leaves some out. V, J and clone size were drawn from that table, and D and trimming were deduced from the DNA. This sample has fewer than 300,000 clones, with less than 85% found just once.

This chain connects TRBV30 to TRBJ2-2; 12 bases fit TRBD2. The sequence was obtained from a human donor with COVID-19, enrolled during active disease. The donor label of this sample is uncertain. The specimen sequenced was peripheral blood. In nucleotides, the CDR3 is TGTGCCTGGGCTAGCGGGAGGGCCTGGGAGCTGTTTTTT. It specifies CAWASGRAWELFF.